The 15 T cell receptor beta chains listed next were all sequenced from one sample in a study of T cell repertoires in cytomegalovirus infection (dated by TCRdb to between 2019 and 2020). Instrument on record: Illumina HiSeq 1500. TCRdb reanalyzed the raw reads on its own, using fastp at Q25 for trimming and MiXCR for clone calling, and kept in-frame beta chains. Rows matching on CDR3 protein sequence are summarized as one entry with the most common DNA and genes. Within this sample are 740,000 or so distinct CDR3 sequences, with about a third of them counted one time only. Clones ranked in the top ten supply more than 2.5% of the sample. Sequencing used PBMCs. The receptors shown here come from a human donor in good health (CMV status not recorded). Some clones in this sample may be carry-over from other donors' samples.

The rearrangement links TRBV13 to TRBJ2-2, with D hard to call. The CDR3 consists of 14 residues. CDR1 and CDR2 from the germline V gene are PRHDT and FYEKMQ (reference sequence). Trimming shortened V by 0 bases and J by 4 bases, and 6 bases separated the two germline ends. This chain's CDR3 is CASSLGDGTGELFF. The DNA for the CDR3 is TGTGCCAGCAGCTTAGGAGACGGCACCGGGGAGCTGTTTTTT.

This clonotype was recorded once. Its ends do not fully match the called genes, so a read error is possible. The chain carries TRBV7-6 and TRBJ2-7, with 8 bases identical to TRBD1. Per the germline V gene, CDR1 is SGHVS and CDR2 is FNYEAQ. This CDR3 is built from 16 residues. The CDR3 nucleotides read TGTTCCAGCAGTCTCCCGGGGCAGGGGGCATCCTACGAGCAGTACTTC. Its protein is CSSSLPGQGASYEQYF.

The chain employs TRBV6-2 or TRBV6-3 and TRBJ2-1, with a weak D call TRBD2 (5 bases). CDR1 MNHEY and CDR2 SVGEGT come from the germline V gene. The germline V and J ends were trimmed by 6 bases and 2 bases, with 14 bases remaining between them. CDR3 size: 15 residues. The CDR3 DNA reads as TGTGCCAGCAGCCCCTTGGACTTAACCTACAATGAGCAGTTCTTC. Its translation is CASSPLDLTYNEQFF.

This clonotype came up a few times. V usage is TRBV12-3 or TRBV12-4 and J usage is TRBJ2-2; the D gene is possibly TRBD2 (5 bases). The CDR3 has 17 residues. The V end lost 3 bases, the J end lost 0 bases, and 14 bases lay between the germline ends. The CDR3: CASSFPRAETNTGELFF. CDR3 nucleotides: TGTGCCAGCAGTTTCCCGCGAGCGGAGACGAACACCGGGGAGCTGTTTTTT.

The chain is built from TRBV7-2 and TRBJ2-1, with D perhaps matching TRBD1 (6 bases). The CDR3 spans 11 residues. Between the trimmed V and J ends, which lost 7 bases and 13 bases, there was a span of 14 bases. Germline CDR1 and CDR2: SGHTA and FQGNSA. As DNA, the CDR3 is TGTGCCAGCACTGTGCAGGGGACCCAGTTCTTC. The encoded protein is CASTVQGTQFF. Full variable domain (rest looked up from reference TRBV7-2 and TRBJ2-1): GAGVSQSPSNKVTEKGKDVELRCDPISGHTALYWYRQSLGQGLEFLIYFQGNSAPDKSGLPSDRFSAERTGGSVSTLTIQRTQQEDSAVYLCASTVQGTQFFGPGTRLTVL.

This clonotype was seen only a few times. This CDR3 is missing its conserved last phenylalanine or tryptophan, likely due to a read error. The DNA is left out, because the CDR3 cannot be placed on it with certainty; the CDR3 is given as TCRdb lists it. CDR3 sequence: CASSPHSGGAGVQ. The rearrangement uses TRBV7-9 and TRBJ2-3; TRBD2, as called in the table, went unchecked against the DNA. 13 amino acids form the CDR3, both terminal residues included. Germline V gene sequence: CDR1 SEHNR, CDR2 FQNEAQ (reference sequence).

Regarding this clonotype: No DNA is shown, since the ends of the CDR3 on it are uncertain; the CDR3 is the one TCRdb lists. This chain connects TRBV12-3 or TRBV12-4 to TRBJ1-6. The CDR3 sequence runs 14 residues, both termini included. The CDR3 region is CASILGPTNSPLHF.

This clonotype turned up a few times. This sequence joins TRBV7-2 and TRBJ2-3; 8 bases are a match to TRBD2. This CDR3 comprises 16 residues. V trimming: 5 bases; J trimming: 3 bases; junction bases outside the gene matches: 10. Germline V gene data show CDR1 as SGHTA and CDR2 as FQGNSA. CDR3 bases: TGTGCCAGCAGCCCGATGGCGGGAGGAGGGACAGATACGCAGTATTTT. Translation: CASSPMAGGGTDTQYF. The variable domain in full, completed from reference TRBV7-2 and TRBJ2-3, reads GAGVSQSPSNKVTEKGKDVELRCDPISGHTALYWYRQSLGQGLEFLIYFQGNSAPDKSGLPSDRFSAERTGGSVSTLTIQRTQQEDSAVYLCASSPMAGGGTDTQYFGPGTRLTVL.

This clonotype was seen only a few times. The chain employs TRBV7-6 and TRBJ1-5; unclear D gene. V lost 2 bases and J 2 bases, leaving 10 bases between the germline ends. The CDR3 contains 15 residues. Germline V gives CDR1 SGHVS, CDR2 FNYEAQ. The CDR3 reads CASSLSVSGNQPQHF. The CDR3 DNA sequence: TGTGCCAGCAGCTTATCGGTCTCAGGCAATCAGCCCCAGCATTTT.

The chain carries TRBV4-1 and TRBJ1-1, with D unclear. The CDR3 has 17 residues. V was pared by 2 bases and J by 2 bases, with 18 bases between. Germline V lookup: CDR1 MGHRA, CDR2 YSYEKL. The CDR3 loop reads CASSQLDPERENTEAFF. CDR3 nucleotide sequence: TGCGCCAGCAGCCAACTAGACCCGGAGAGGGAAAACACTGAAGCTTTCTTT.

V gene TRBV4-3 combines with J gene TRBJ1-4; D possibly corresponds to TRBD1 (5 bases). In germline, CDR1 is LGHNA, CDR2 YSLEER. The CDR3 is 15 residues long. V was shortened by 2 bases and J by 8 bases, with 15 bases between the two germline ends. Written as DNA, the CDR3 is TGCGCCAGCAGCCAATTGGGGCAGTTCAGGGAAAAACTGTTTTTT. Its translation: CASSQLGQFREKLFF.

This clonotype was seen a handful of times. The rearrangement uses TRBV28 and TRBJ2-4, with TRBD1 identical over 7 bases. CDR3 length: 13 amino acids. V lost 6 bases and J lost 4; bases outside the gene matches: 3. CDR1 and CDR2 (germline): MDHEN, SYDVKM. This CDR3 is CASRLGQKNIQYF. The CDR3 DNA sequence: TGTGCCAGCAGGTTGGGACAGAAAAACATTCAGTACTTC.

This clonotype was observed a single time. At one end the junction does not follow the germline gene, possibly because of a read error. The rearrangement joins TRBV6-4 to TRBJ2-2; D might be TRBD1 (7 bases). CDR1 MRHNA and CDR2 SNTAGT come from the germline V gene. The CDR3 length is 15 residues. The chain's CDR3 is CASSDRTGRGGELVF. CDR3 nucleotides: TGTGCCAGCAGTGACCGGACAGGTCGCGGAGGGGAGCTGGTTTTT.

The chain combines TRBV7-8 with TRBJ2-2, with 9 bases aligning to TRBD1. Per germline, CDR1 SGHVS and CDR2 FQNEAQ. J gave up 5 bases and V 4 bases, and 8 bases lay outside the gene matches. The CDR3 runs 16 residues. The CDR3 protein is CASSSLTGGTTGELFF. CDR3 nucleotides: TGTGCCAGCAGCTCCCTGACAGGGGGTACGACCGGGGAGCTGTTTTTT.

The V and J genes are TRBV24-1 and TRBJ2-2, with D uncertain. This CDR3 region has 14 residues. Germline lookup yields CDR1 KGHDR and CDR2 SFDVKD. V was shortened by 2 bases and J by 4 bases, with 7 bases between the two germline ends. CDR3 sequence (DNA): TGTGCCACCAGTGATTACCGGAGCACCGGGGAGCTGTTTTTT. As protein: CATSDYRSTGELFF.